Below are 15 T cell receptor beta chains sequenced from a single sample in a study of T cell responses to AZD1222 COVID-19 vaccine. The method was immunoSEQ multiplex PCR; TCRdb's version includes in-frame clones alone and lacks a portion of them. Here the sample spans 170,000 or so clones, about nine tenths being singletons. The input for sequencing was peripheral blood, taken on day 0 of AZD1222 vaccination. The receptors were sampled from an adult in good health.

This clone showed up just once. This chain connects TRBV7-3 to TRBJ1-1; D gene uncertain. This CDR3 spans 13 amino acids. The V end was cut by 5 bases, the J end by 1 base, with 8 bases between. The germline gives CDR1 SGHTA, CDR2 FQGTGA. The DNA of the CDR3 is TGTGCCAGCAGCCTAGGGCGGAACACTGAAGCTTTCTTT. It specifies CASSLGRNTEAFF.

The chain recombines TRBV7-9 with TRBJ1-2, with D possibly matching TRBD1 (5 bases). The CDR3 has 13 residues. CDR1 is SEHNR, CDR2 FQNEAQ, per germline (reference sequence). The ends were cut back, 5 bases at V and 6 bases at J, with 13 bases in the middle. Here the CDR3 reads CASSPSGRDGYTF. CDR3 bases: TGTGCCAGCAGCCCCTCGGGGCGTGATGGCTACACCTTC.

J is TRBJ2-1 and V is TRBV5-1, with TRBD1 matching over 10 bases. The junction had 6 bases not matched to a gene; V was cut back by 2 bases and J by 10 bases. The CDR3 consists of 14 residues. CDR1 and CDR2 from the germline V gene are SGHRS and YFSETQ. The CDR3 region is CASSLSGTGDEQFF. The CDR3 DNA sequence: TGCGCCAGCAGCTTATCCGGGACAGGGGACGAGCAGTTCTTC.

The chain combines TRBV5-8 with TRBJ2-2, with 8 bases lining up with TRBD1. Germline trimming cut 4 bases from V and 7 bases from J; bases unmatched to any gene: 12. The CDR3 spans 16 residues. CDR1 and CDR2 (germline): SGHTS, YDEGEE. The CDR3 nucleotides are TGTGCCAGCAGCGTGACCGGGACAGGAAAATTCGGGGAGCTGTTTTTT. It encodes CASSVTGTGKFGELFF.

The chain employs TRBV5-6 and TRBJ2-7; 7 bases map to TRBD2. The germline V gene encodes CDR1 SGHDT and CDR2 YYEEEE. The J segment lost 3 bases and the V segment lost 0 bases, leaving 6 bases of the junction unmatched. This CDR3 has 15 amino acids. The CDR3 DNA reads TGTGCCAGCAGCTTGGGCGGGGGTGACTTCTACGAGCAGTACTTC. As protein: CASSLGGGDFYEQYF.

This chain links TRBV5-6 with TRBJ2-5; TRBD2 aligns across 9 bases. The germline V gene encodes CDR1 SGHDT and CDR2 YYEEEE. With 3 bases clipped from V and 4 bases from J, the junction kept 1 base outside the gene matches. CDR3 length: 13 amino acids. The CDR3 loop is CASSSREGETQYF. The CDR3 region has the DNA TGTGCCAGCAGCTCGCGGGAGGGAGAGACCCAGTACTTC.

The CDR3 protein is CASSIRGQGNQPQHF. The CDR3 region has the DNA TGTGCCAGTAGTATAAGGGGACAGGGCAATCAGCCCCAGCATTTT. The rearrangement links TRBV19 to TRBJ1-5; the match to TRBD1 covers 8 bases. Unmatched junction bases numbered 2, after V lost 2 bases and J lost 2 bases. Per the germline V gene, CDR1 is LNHDA and CDR2 is SQIVND (reference sequence). This CDR3 is 15 amino acids long.

J is TRBJ2-1 and V is TRBV11-3; a possible D gene is TRBD1 (6 bases). V was clipped by 4 bases and J by 3 bases, with 10 bases between them. The CDR3 sequence is 14 residues long. Germline-derived CDR1 and CDR2 are SGHNT and YENEEA. CDR3 DNA: TGTGCCAGCAGCTCGAGGACAGACTACAATGAGCAGTTCTTC. Residues: CASSSRTDYNEQFF.

The chain recombines TRBV10-3 with TRBJ1-6, with 9 nucleotides matching TRBD1. V shed 6 bases and J 1 base; nucleotides not matched to a gene: 4. The CDR3 is 16 amino acids. Looked up from germline, CDR1 is ENHRY and CDR2 is SYGVKD. In DNA, the CDR3 is TGTGCCATCAGGGGGGACAGGGCTTCCTATAATTCACCCCTCCACTTT. This translates into CAIRGDRASYNSPLHF.

This chain's CDR3 is CATRGGAQDGYTF. The CDR3 DNA is TGTGCCACCAGGGGGGGGGCGCAGGATGGCTACACCTTC. J is TRBJ1-2 and V is TRBV24-1; a weak D match, TRBD1 (6 bases). This CDR3 contains 13 residues. The V gene's germline CDR1 is KGHDR and CDR2 SFDVKD. Between the trimmed V and J ends, which lost 7 bases and 6 bases, there was a span of 14 bases.

The rearrangement links TRBV5-8 to TRBJ2-5, with 10 bases fitting TRBD2. Germline CDR1 is SGHTS and CDR2 is YDEGEE. This CDR3 comprises 14 residues. Trimming at V came to 4 bases and at J to 4 bases, leaving 4 bases not matched to a gene. Here the CDR3 reads CASSQRGGPETQYF. CDR3 coding DNA: TGTGCCAGCAGCCAGCGGGGGGGCCCAGAGACCCAGTACTTC.

This clone was counted a single time. The V gene is TRBV21-1, the J gene TRBJ2-7; the table's D call TRBD1 went unverified against the DNA. TRBV21-1 is annotated as a pseudogene. The CDR3 is made up of 15 amino acids. CDR3 bases: TGTGCCAGCAGCCCGATCGACAGGGGGCCTTGCGAGCAGTACTTC. Amino acids: CASSPIDRGPCEQYF.

V and J are TRBV7-2 and TRBJ2-7; D call uncertain. Trimming took off 1 base at V and 1 base at J, with 11 bases between the two ends. Germline CDR1 SGHTA, CDR2 FQGNSA. There are 15 residues in the CDR3. CDR3 sequence reads: CASSLDRSLSYEQYF. The CDR3 DNA follows: TGTGCCAGCAGCTTAGATCGTAGTTTGTCCTACGAGCAGTACTTC.

This clone was counted between two and nine times. The chain couples TRBV7-2 to TRBJ2-1, with D unclear. The germline CDR1 and CDR2 sequences are SGHTA and FQGNSA. The ends were cut back, 3 bases at V and 10 bases at J, with 13 bases in the middle. The CDR3 consists of 13 residues. The CDR3 here is CASSLTPSQEQFF. The CDR3 region has the DNA TGTGCCAGCAGCTTGACGCCGTCTCAGGAGCAGTTCTTC.

As regards this clone: Other DNA sequences of this sample code for an identical CDR3. The rearrangement links TRBV5-1 to TRBJ2-3, with 7 nucleotides matching TRBD2. The CDR3 has 14 residues. Germline V gives CDR1 SGHRS, CDR2 YFSETQ. V dropped 4 bases and J dropped 0; count of bases not matched to a gene: 2. Written as DNA, the CDR3 is TGCGCCAGCAGCCTCGGGGGGAGCACAGATACGCAGTATTTT. This encodes CASSLGGSTDTQYF.